Listed below are T cell receptor beta chains from one sample, sequenced in a study of vaccination effects on CD4 cells after COVID-19. Here immunoSEQ multiplex PCR was the method, and the copy in TCRdb shows in-frame clones only, minus some. The sample lists 71,000 or so clones, approximately 72% occurring once. These receptors have no identified antigens. This sample comprised CD4+ T cells from PBMCs cultured with HCoV-OC43 spike peptides, obtained before COVID-19 vaccination. Source of these receptors: a human donor who received a COVID-19 vaccine. Both conserved end residues are part of each CDR3. The D gene is left open where the match is weak. Clone sizes are given selectively: once, few, many, or a class where the clone is expanded.

d_gene,v_gene,j_gene,abundance,CDR3nt,CDR3aa
-,TRBV6-6,TRBJ1-6,-,TGTGCCAGCAGTTTAACAACCAATTCACCCCTCCACTTT,CASSLTTNSPLHF
TRBD1,TRBV10-3,TRBJ2-1,-,TGTGCCATCAGCCCTCTGACAGGGGACTTTTACAATGAGCAGTTCTTC,CAISPLTGDFYNEQFF
-,TRBV28,TRBJ1-2,-,TGTGCCAGCGAATTGGGGGGGGGCTACACCTTC,CASELGGGYTF
-,TRBV30,TRBJ2-6,-,TGTGCCTGGAGTGGGGGCTCTGGGGCCAACGTCCTGACTTTC,CAWSGGSGANVLTF
-,TRBV3-1/TRBV3-2,TRBJ2-6,once,TGTGCCTCGAGGAGGGCTGGGGCCAACGTCCTGACTTTC,CASRRAGANVLTF
-,TRBV4-2,TRBJ2-1,-,TGTGCCAGCAGCCAAACCAGAGGACAGATCTACAATGAGCAGTTCTTC,CASSQTRGQIYNEQFF
-,TRBV18,TRBJ2-5,-,TGTGCCAGCTCACCATCGTGGGAGACCCAGTACTTC,CASSPSWETQYF
-,TRBV6-5,TRBJ2-5,-,TGTGCCAGCAGACTACAGGCGATCCAAGAGACCCAGTACTTC,CASRLQAIQETQYF
-,TRBV5-4,TRBJ1-2,few,TGTGCCAGCAGCCAGGGACGGTCTAACTATGGCTACACCTTC,CASSQGRSNYGYTF
TRBD1,TRBV2,TRBJ1-1,-,TGTGCCGGAACGGACAGGGGGAACACTGAAGCTTTCTTT,CAGTDRGNTEAFF
TRBD1,TRBV7-9,TRBJ1-6,few,TGTGCCAGCAGCTTAGGGACAGGGGAGGTCCGGTCACCCCTCCACTTT,CASSLGTGEVRSPLHF
TRBD1,TRBV5-5,TRBJ1-1,few,TGTGCCAGCAGCATCGGGACAGGTAGAAACACTGAAGCTTTCTTT,CASSIGTGRNTEAFF
-,TRBV30,TRBJ2-1,-,TGTGCCTGGAGTGTCGGCAGAGGACGGCGCGGGAATGAGCAGTTCTTC,CAWSVGRGRRGNEQFF
-,TRBV3-1/TRBV3-2,TRBJ2-3,-,TGTGCCAGCAGCCAGGGGGCAGGGACGCAGTATTTT,CASSQGAGTQYF
TRBD1,TRBV9,TRBJ1-6,-,TGTGCCAGCAGCTCATCAGGGGGGACAGGGAAGTCACCCCTCCACTTT,CASSSSGGTGKSPLHF
-,TRBV7-3,TRBJ2-2,-,TGTGCCAGCAGCTTAAAATTAACGCGTTCTGACAGCATAACCGGGGAGCTGTTTTTT,CASSLKLTRSDSITGELFF
TRBD2,TRBV5-4,TRBJ2-2,-,TGTGCCAGCAGCTTCTTCGGACTAGCGGGGGGGAACACCGGGGAGCTGTTTTTT,CASSFFGLAGGNTGELFF
TRBD2,TRBV9,TRBJ2-1,few,TGTGCCAGCGGAACTAGCGGGGGCGAGCAGTTCTTC,CASGTSGGEQFF
-,TRBV7-2,TRBJ2-1,-,TGTGCCAGCAGCCATCCGAGCTCCTACAATGAGCAGTTCTTC,CASSHPSSYNEQFF
-,TRBV7-2,TRBJ2-1,once,TGTGCCAGCAGCTTAATACCCAGGGGCAATGAGCAGTTCTTC,CASSLIPRGNEQFF
-,TRBV19,TRBJ1-3,-,TGTGCCAGTAGTATCGGTAAATCGTCTGGAAACACCATATATTTT,CASSIGKSSGNTIYF
-,TRBV21-1,TRBJ2-5,-,TGTGCCAGCGGGACAGGGGAAGAGACCCAGTACTTC,CASGTGEETQYF
TRBD2,TRBV29-1,TRBJ2-1,few,TGCAGCGTTCGAGCGGGGGGTCCTTACAATGAGCAGTTCTTC,CSVRAGGPYNEQFF
-,TRBV5-1,TRBJ1-5,-,TGCGCCAGCAGCGCGGACAGTGGGCAGCCCCAGCATTTT,CASSADSGQPQHF
-,TRBV2,TRBJ1-5,-,TGTGCCAGCGGGGTTGTGTCGAATCAGCCCCAGCATTTT,CASGVVSNQPQHF
TRBD1,TRBV9,TRBJ2-1,-,TGTGCCAGCAGCGCCTACACCGGGACAGGGAATGAGCAGTTCTTC,CASSAYTGTGNEQFF
TRBD1,TRBV19,TRBJ1-2,-,TGTGCCAGTAGTATAGTAAATGCCCGGGACAGGGGCGGCTACACCTTC,CASSIVNARDRGGYTF
TRBD1,TRBV5-1,TRBJ2-3,-,TGCGCCAGCAGCCAAAAATATACAGGGGGCGTAGATACGCAGTATTTT,CASSQKYTGGVDTQYF
TRBD2,TRBV6-6,TRBJ2-5,-,TGTGCCAGCAGTAACATACTAGCGCGTCAAGAGACCCAGTACTTC,CASSNILARQETQYF
-,TRBV5-1,TRBJ1-4,once,TGCGCCAGCAGCTTGAATCCGGGACACCGAACAACTAATGAAAAACTGTTTTTT,CASSLNPGHRTTNEKLFF
TRBD1,TRBV27,TRBJ1-1,-,TGTGCCAGCAGTCCCCGACAGGGAACCGGCACTGAAGCTTTCTTT,CASSPRQGTGTEAFF
-,TRBV27,TRBJ1-1,-,TGTGCCAGCAGTTTAGCCGGGGACACTGAAGCTTTCTTT,CASSLAGDTEAFF
TRBD1,TRBV5-1,TRBJ1-1,few,TGCGCCAGCAGCTTGGACCAGGGGGCTGAAGCTTTCTTT,CASSLDQGAEAFF
-,TRBV12-3/TRBV12-4,TRBJ1-1,-,TGTGCCAGCAGTAGGACGGCCCAAGCTTTCTTT,CASSRTAQAFF
-,TRBV18,TRBJ2-5,-,TGTGCCAGCTCACCACTACTCCAAGAGACCCAGTACTTC,CASSPLLQETQYF
-,TRBV18,TRBJ1-2,-,TGTGCCAGCTCACCACGCGTCGGTGGCTACACCTTC,CASSPRVGGYTF
-,TRBV6-6,TRBJ2-1,-,TGTGCCAGCAGTCCGACACGGAGCTCCTACAATGAGCAGTTCTTC,CASSPTRSSYNEQFF
-,TRBV25-1,TRBJ1-4,-,TGTGCCAGCAGTGACCCGACAGGCAGTAATGAAAAACTGTTTTTT,CASSDPTGSNEKLFF
TRBD1,TRBV3-1/TRBV3-2,TRBJ1-4,-,TGTGCCAGCAGCCAAGAGGACAGGGGGCGGAGGGGTCAAGGAAAACTGTTTTTT,CASSQEDRGRRGQGKLFF
TRBD1,TRBV4-1,TRBJ2-2,few,TGCGCCAGCAGCCCTAGGGACAGATCCACCGGGGAGCTGTTTTTT,CASSPRDRSTGELFF
-,TRBV5-5,TRBJ1-5,-,TGTGCCAGCAGCTTGGGGGACTCCCGGACCCAGCATTTT,CASSLGDSRTQHF
TRBD1,TRBV18,TRBJ2-3,-,TGTGCCAGCTCACCAGAGACAGGGGAAGATACGCAGTATTTT,CASSPETGEDTQYF
-,TRBV2,TRBJ2-5,-,TGTGCCAGCAGCGCCGCGGCAGTAGGAGAGACCCAGTACTTC,CASSAAAVGETQYF
-,TRBV6-5,TRBJ1-1,once,TGTGCCAGCAAGTGGGAGACTGAAGCTTTCTTT,CASKWETEAFF
TRBD2,TRBV5-1,TRBJ2-3,-,TGCGCCAGCAGCTTGGTGGTAGCGGGGTCTGGCACAGATACGCAGTATTTT,CASSLVVAGSGTDTQYF
TRBD1,TRBV24-1,TRBJ2-5,-,TGTGCCACCAGTGAGACGAGGGGGCCCCAAGAGACCCAGTACTTC,CATSETRGPQETQYF
-,TRBV4-1,TRBJ2-5,-,TGCGCCAGCAGCCAAGATTCAGGGAGGCAAGAGACCCAGTACTTC,CASSQDSGRQETQYF
TRBD1,TRBV18,TRBJ2-2,few,TGTGCCAGCTCAACCGGACAGGGGAACACCGGGGAGCTGTTTTTT,CASSTGQGNTGELFF
-,TRBV6-5,TRBJ1-4,-,TGTGCCAGCAGACTGAGTTTTGAAAAACTGTTTTTT,CASRLSFEKLFF
-,TRBV18,TRBJ1-6,-,TGTGCCAGCTCGCTCACAGGGAACGATGGTTCACCCCTCCACTTT,CASSLTGNDGSPLHF